This paragraph covers one T cell receptor beta chain sequence. Trimming stripped 8 bases from V and 1 base from J, with 32 bases between. Germline CDR1 reads SGHTA; CDR2 reads FQGTGA. The CDR3 runs to 20 residues. Amplification used 60 Vbeta primers and 13 Jbeta primers. The protocol was immunoSEQ multiplex PCR, while the TCRdb copy is restricted to in-frame clones and leaves out a portion. The sample yields more than 150,000 clones, approximately 84% seen once. The data were obtained in a study of cytomegalovirus exposure and HLA in healthy donors. Sequenced input: PBMCs. This chain connects TRBV7-3 to TRBJ1-1; D is perhaps TRBD1 (5 bases). The receptor's source is a girl under three years old in good health and CMV-seronegative. In nucleotides, the CDR3 is TGTGCCAGCCGCAGCTTAAATTTTCGTGGTAACAGGCTCTGGAACACTGAAGCTTTCTTT. It yields the protein CASRSLNFRGNRLWNTEAFF. Variable domain in full (rest from reference TRBV7-3 and TRBJ1-1): GAGVSQTPSNKVTEKGKYVELRCDPISGHTALYWYRQSLGQGPEFLIYFQGTGAADDSGLPNDRFFAVRPEGSVSTLKIQRTERGDSAVYLCASRSLNFRGNRLWNTEAFFGQGTRLTVV.